The 25 T cell receptor beta chains below all came from one sample that was sequenced in a study of molecular identifiers for immune sequencing clone quantification. From the PCR reads, TCRdb called clonotypes with MiXCR, one entry per CDR3 protein. The sample includes approximately 550,000 distinct CDR3 sequences, about a fifth seen only once; the top ten take under 0.85%. The sequenced sample consisted of naive CD8+ T cells from blood, with Jurkat cell RNA spiked in. Subset here: FACS-sorted CD8+CD4-CCR7+CD45RA+ naive T cells. Every receptor here comes from a human donor in good health. Some libraries in this study had Jurkat cell RNA spiked in.

The chain employs TRBV6-5 and TRBJ2-1, with 10 bases lining up with TRBD2. Trimming cost V 5 bases and J 8 bases; bases outside gene matches: 3. This CDR3 is 13 amino acids long. The germline gives CDR1 MNHEY, CDR2 SVGAGI. CDR3: CASSALAGDEQFF. The CDR3 DNA is TGTGCCAGCAGTGCCCTAGCGGGGGATGAGCAGTTCTTC.

This clonotype is a singleton in its sample. The chain joins TRBV20-1 to TRBJ2-7; D is ambiguous. The CDR3 covers 15 residues. Germline V lookup: CDR1 DFQATT, CDR2 SNEGSKA (reference sequence). Trimming cost V 0 bases and J 3 bases, with 15 bases left between them. The CDR3: CSARDINSPFYEQYF. The CDR3 DNA reads as TGCAGTGCTAGAGACATTAACAGTCCATTCTACGAGCAGTACTTC.

J is TRBJ2-7 and V is TRBV30; 10 positions match TRBD1. The V gene's germline CDR1 is GTSNPN and CDR2 SVGIG (reference sequence). The length of the CDR3 is 14 residues. The V gene end was trimmed by 5 bases and the J gene end by 5 bases; junction bases not matched to a gene: 9. The chain's CDR3 is CAWDTGTGVHEQYF. Here the CDR3 DNA reads TGTGCCTGGGACACCGGGACAGGGGTCCACGAGCAGTACTTC. Using reference TRBV30 and TRBJ2-7 for the parts outside the CDR3, the full variable domain is SQTIHQWPATLVQPVGSPLSLECTVEGTSNPNLYWYRQAAGRGLQLLFYSVGIGQISSEVPQNLSASRPQDRQFILSSKKLLLSDSGFYLCAWDTGTGVHEQYFGPGTRLTVT.

In its sample, this clonotype was seen a few times. The J gene is TRBJ1-1, the V gene TRBV2, with 8 bases fitting TRBD1. The CDR3 extends over 14 amino acids. Germline CDR1 reads SNHLY; CDR2 reads FYNNEI. Trimming took 5 bases from V and 7 from J; bases not matched to a gene: 9. The CDR3 region is CASSPRGRLDEAFF. The CDR3 nucleotides are TGTGCCAGCAGTCCCAGGGGGCGCTTGGATGAAGCTTTCTTT.

There are many counts of this clonotype. Compared with germline, one end of the junction differs, possibly owing to a read error. J is TRBJ2-4 and V is TRBV29-1, with D tentatively TRBD2 (6 bases). There are 12 residues in the CDR3. The germline CDR1 and CDR2 sequences are SQVTM and ANQGSEA. The CDR3 spells CSVEGDSDIQYF. CDR3 in DNA: TGCAGCGTCGAAGGGGACTCAGACATTCAGTACTTC.

V usage is TRBV7-6 and J usage is TRBJ2-7, with 14 bases lining up with TRBD2. The CDR3 runs to 19 residues. V was pared by 4 bases and J by 6 bases, with 17 bases of the junction left unmatched. Germline V CDR1 and CDR2: SGHVS, FNYEAQ. CDR3: CASSSPEARSGLAGGEQYF. The CDR3 DNA reads TGTGCCAGCAGCTCCCCGGAGGCTAGGAGTGGACTAGCGGGAGGCGAGCAGTACTTC.

This clonotype was recorded at least ten times. The V and J genes are TRBV28 and TRBJ2-7, with D perhaps TRBD2 (6 bases). Trimming stripped 5 bases from V and 0 bases from J, with 14 bases between. Germline CDR1 and CDR2: MDHEN and SYDVKM. This CDR3 has 15 residues. The CDR3 DNA is TGTGCCAGCAGTCTTCGCGGGGCAAGCTCCTACGAGCAGTACTTC. Protein: CASSLRGASSYEQYF.

This chain joins TRBV27 and TRBJ2-3; maybe TRBD2 (6 bases). The V and J ends lost 1 base and 2 bases respectively, with 22 bases between them. CDR1 is MNHEY, CDR2 SMNVEV, per germline (reference sequence). The CDR3 loop spans 19 amino acids. The CDR3 DNA reads as TGTGCCAGCAGTTTATTGACTATAGGCTCGGGGACTTTCACAGATACGCAGTATTTT. Its translation: CASSLLTIGSGTFTDTQYF.

This clonotype showed up just a few times. The V and J genes are TRBV4-1 and TRBJ1-4, with TRBD1 matching over 8 bases. The ends lost 0 bases at V and 7 bases at J; junction bases unmatched: 4. This CDR3 comprises 15 residues. Germline V gene lookup returns CDR1 MGHRA and CDR2 YSYEKL. CDR3 sequence (DNA): TGCGCCAGCAGCCAAGAGTTCAGGGGGCCTGAAAAACTGTTTTTT. This codes for CASSQEFRGPEKLFF.

In the case of this clonotype: A much larger clone lies one base from this, so it may be a read error. The V call is TRBV28, the J call TRBJ2-5; perhaps TRBD1 as D (5 bases). Germline CDR1 is MDHEN and CDR2 is SYDVKM. The CDR3 has 15 amino acids. The CDR3 loop reads CASSLIGQPAEIQYF. CDR3 nucleotide sequence: TGTGCCAGCAGTTTAATTGGACAACCGGCGGAGATCCAGTACTTC.

As concerns this clonotype: This likely comes from a read error, as the CDR3 has no conserved phenylalanine or tryptophan at its end. The rearrangement uses TRBV4-3 and TRBJ2-7, with 9 bases identical to TRBD2. The CDR3 is made up of 15 amino acids. Germline CDR1 LGHNA, CDR2 YSLEER. V dropped 0 bases and J dropped 5; count of bases not matched to a gene: 5. Here the CDR3 reads CASSQDGTSGHEQYL. The CDR3 region has the DNA TGCGCCAGCAGCCAAGATGGAACTAGCGGGCACGAGCAGTACCTC.

This clonotype was recorded at least ten times. The chain employs TRBV4-3 and TRBJ2-7, with D possibly being TRBD2 (6 bases). The ends were cut back, 0 bases at V and 2 bases at J, with 14 bases in the middle. In germline, CDR1 is LGHNA, CDR2 YSLEER. The CDR3 is 16 amino acids. The CDR3 loop is CASSQEFFGGAYEQYF. The CDR3 DNA sequence: TGCGCCAGCAGCCAAGAATTTTTCGGGGGAGCCTACGAGCAGTACTTC.

This clonotype was observed many times. The DNA of the CDR3 is TGTGCCAGCAGCAAAGTATCCCGGCACCCCGACGGGGACGAGCAGTACTTC. This encodes CASSKVSRHPDGDEQYF. The chain joins TRBV21-1 to TRBJ2-7; whether TRBD1, the table's D call, matches the DNA was not checked. TRBV21-1 is shown as a pseudogene. The CDR3 has 17 amino acids.

This chain connects TRBV7-9 to TRBJ2-2, with D possibly matching TRBD1 (5 bases). V was shortened by 4 bases and J by 7 bases, with 19 bases between the two germline ends. Germline lookup yields CDR1 SEHNR and CDR2 FQNEAQ (reference sequence). The CDR3 loop spans 16 amino acids. CDR3 residues: CASSSRLGELIGELFF. CDR3 coding DNA: TGTGCCAGCAGCTCCCGATTAGGGGAACTCATCGGGGAGCTGTTTTTT.

This clonotype appeared many times. The chain employs TRBV28 and TRBJ1-5; weak D call: TRBD1 (5 bases). Trimming stripped 6 bases from V and 0 bases from J, with 15 bases between. Germline V gene data show CDR1 as MDHEN and CDR2 as SYDVKM. This CDR3 is 16 amino acids long. CDR3 sequence: CASSSDDSYSNQPQHF. In DNA form, the CDR3 reads TGTGCCAGCAGCTCCGATGACAGTTATAGCAATCAGCCCCAGCATTTT.

The chain recombines TRBV27 with TRBJ2-7; 7 bases fit TRBD2. Germline values: CDR1 MNHEY, CDR2 SMNVEV (reference sequence). V lost 3 bases, J lost 3 bases, and 5 bases stayed unmatched. This CDR3 region has 14 residues. DNA of the CDR3: TGTGCCAGCAGTTTTTCAGGGAGGGACTACGAGCAGTACTTC. Translated: CASSFSGRDYEQYF.

A few counts support this clonotype. The J gene is TRBJ1-5, the V gene TRBV12-3 or TRBV12-4, with a possible D match to TRBD1 (6 bases). V lost 6 bases and J lost 5, with 14 bases in between. This CDR3 comprises 14 residues. The chain's CDR3 is CASSMDRRDQPQHF. In nucleotides, the CDR3 is TGTGCCAGCAGCATGGACAGAAGAGATCAGCCCCAGCATTTT.

This clonotype showed up just a few times. This chain uses TRBV6-5 with TRBJ2-5; D is possibly TRBD2 (6 bases). This CDR3 is 14 amino acids long. Germline V gene data show CDR1 as MNHEY and CDR2 as SVGAGI. V was cut by 6 bases and J by 5 bases, with 16 bases left in between. The CDR3: CASSAGLGQETQYF. For the CDR3, the DNA is TGTGCCAGCAGCGCGGGGCTAGGGCAGGAGACCCAGTACTTC.

The gene calls are TRBV11-2 and TRBJ2-3, with D perhaps TRBD2 (5 bases). CDR1 SGHAT and CDR2 FQNNGV come from the germline V gene. CDR3 length equals 15 residues. The germline V and J ends were trimmed by 7 bases and 4 bases, with 18 bases remaining between them. CDR3 protein: CASNLGLAPSDTQYF. CDR3 sequence (DNA): TGTGCCAGCAACCTTGGGCTAGCCCCTTCAGATACGCAGTATTTT.

This clonotype was recorded many times. J is TRBJ2-7 and V is TRBV9, with unresolved D. The V gene's germline CDR1 is SGDLS and CDR2 YYNGEE. The CDR3 runs 15 residues. V was trimmed by 1 base and J by 2 bases, leaving 13 bases between them. In nucleotides, the CDR3 is TGTGCCAGCAGCGTAAGCGAGGCCCCGGCCTACGAGCAGTACTTC. This sequence encodes CASSVSEAPAYEQYF.

For this clonotype: A single base separates this from a much larger clone, so it may be a read error. The missing conserved phenylalanine or tryptophan at the end of this CDR3 makes a read error likely. The chain joins TRBV30 to TRBJ2-3; D gene unclear. CDR1 and CDR2 from the germline V gene are GTSNPN and SVGIG (reference sequence). With 1 base removed from V and 2 bases from J, the gap between germline ends came to 10 bases. This CDR3 spans 14 amino acids. The CDR3 here is CAWSDHALTDTQYL. CDR3 nucleotides: TGTGCCTGGAGTGATCACGCCCTCACAGATACGCAGTATCTT.

The chain employs TRBV4-3 and TRBJ2-5; D tentatively reads TRBD1 or TRBD2 (6 bases each). The CDR3 is 14 amino acids. Trimming shortened V by 2 bases and J by 5 bases, and 12 bases separated the two germline ends. The germline gives CDR1 LGHNA, CDR2 YSLEER. The CDR3: CASSQLGGRETQYF. The CDR3 DNA reads as TGCGCCAGCAGCCAATTGGGGGGCCGCGAGACCCAGTACTTC.

Worth noting for this clonotype: A much larger clone differs by one base, so this may be a read error. The gene calls are TRBV5-6 and TRBJ1-1, with 7 positions matching TRBD1. V shed 5 bases and J 3 bases; nucleotides not matched to a gene: 10. Germline CDR1 and CDR2: SGHDT and YYEEEE. CDR3 length: 15 amino acids. The CDR3 here is CASRPHHQGDTEAFF. The CDR3 bases are TGTGCCAGCAGGCCCCACCACCAGGGGGACACTGAAGCTTTCTTT.

This clonotype has only a few counts. The J gene is TRBJ2-3, the V gene TRBV18; 11 bases map to TRBD1. Germline trimming cut 5 bases from V and 5 bases from J; bases unmatched to any gene: 6. Germline-derived CDR1 and CDR2 are KGHSH and LQKENI. The CDR3 length is 15 residues. The CDR3 loop reads CASSSPGQGGDTQYF. CDR3 nucleotide sequence: TGTGCCAGCTCATCTCCGGGACAGGGGGGAGATACGCAGTATTTT.

This chain links TRBV10-3 with TRBJ2-3, with 7 nucleotides matching TRBD2. CDR3 length: 16 amino acids. CDR1 ENHRY and CDR2 SYGVKD come from the germline V gene. V shed 3 bases and J 3 bases; nucleotides not matched to a gene: 9. CDR3 amino acids: CAISEKVGGSTDTQYF. For the CDR3, the DNA is TGTGCCATCAGTGAAAAGGTTGGCGGGAGTACAGATACGCAGTATTTT.